The present entry profiles one T cell receptor beta chain with its context. The entry originates in a study of blood T cell repertoires in COVID-19. Generated by immunoSEQ multiplex PCR, the TCRdb table keeps only in-frame clones and is missing some. The sample includes 250,000 to 300,000 clones, roughly 80% of them seen just once. CDR1 MNHEY and CDR2 SVGAGI come from the germline V gene. J gave up 1 base and V 4 bases, and 4 bases lay outside the gene matches. There are 15 residues in the CDR3. V usage is TRBV6-5 and J usage is TRBJ2-5, with 9 bases identical to TRBD1. This receptor was obtained from a man aged 35 to 55 who had been exposed to COVID-19. Material: PBMCs or T cells enriched from blood (not recorded which). The CDR3 region is CASSLGTGIQETQYF. The CDR3 DNA reads as TGTGCCAGCAGTTTAGGGACAGGGATCCAAGAGACCCAGTACTTC.